This T cell receptor beta chain originates from a study of identical twins (dated by TCRdb to 2016 to 2018). A note on the overall study: TCR alpha and beta repertoires from monozygotic twins, unrelated adults of various ages and cord blood were deep-sequenced to test whether fetal clonotypes persist. Replicate twin experiments were performed at different times using different library preparation protocols to rule out contamination.

Note on this clonotype: Which antigen it targets is not known. No base quality information exists; no much larger clone differs at one position.

A distance of 16 bases separates the germline ends of V and J, which lose 6 bases and 0 bases respectively. The germline V gene (reference sequence) sets CDR1 to DFQATT and CDR2 to SNEGSKA. Measured from the cysteine to the phenylalanine, the CDR3 is 15 residues long. Only the CDR3 portion is preserved as DNA: 45 bases, with reading frame beginning at the first base. The library relied on 5' RACE. TCRdb records Illumina HiSeq 2000 as the sequencer. A universal primer binding site was added through template switching, and the final cDNA carried a unique molecular identifier so that TCR cDNA molecules could be counted accurately. Specific primers in the conserved constant-segment region were used to synthesize first-strand cDNA for TCR alpha and beta chains. Each cDNA library was double barcoded, with a SMART-Mk sample barcode plus Illumina barcodes, to control for contamination. TruSeq adapter sequences along with Illumina sample barcodes were introduced in two successive PCR steps. TCR alpha and beta cDNA libraries were sequenced on the Illumina HiSeq platform with custom primers. The original pipeline was this. Raw reads were processed with MiGEC to extract unique molecular identifiers, and MiXCR was used to determine CDR3 positions. For each individual, recombination models were inferred using an EM algorithm with the repgenHMM and IGoR tools. Shared clonotypes were analyzed with the tcR package in R, and sharing was normalized by the product of cloneset sizes. To study raw recombination without the effects of thymic and clonal selection, out-of-frame nonproductive sequences were analyzed. Using fastp at Q25 and MiXCR, TCRdb reprocessed the public reads and kept productive beta chains. When rows share a CDR3 protein, they turn into one entry using the most common DNA and genes. The V and J calls reflect TCRdb's pipeline rather than the authors' work. This sample holds 250,000 or so distinct CDR3 sequences; approximately 8.3% were observed only once. The top ten hold roughly 3% of the sample.

Every donor in the study was a healthy Caucasian. Three pairs of female monozygotic twins, all aged roughly 18 to 29 years, made up the twin cohort. Positive isolation kits from Invitrogen were used to isolate CD4+ and CD8+ T cell populations. Broad study findings and their caveats: A weaker excess of twin sharing was found in beta out-of-frame sequences because the signal-to-noise ratio was lowered by fewer shared sequences. Invariant T cells such as MAIT and iNKT could partly confound zero-insertion analyses, though diverse VJ usage argued against this for most clonotypes. In monozygotic twins, out-of-frame TCR alpha sharing was systematically underestimated by recombination models, although the models agreed with sharing between unrelated individuals. Because the same donors could not be followed over many years, conclusions were based on cross-sectional statistical analysis. Compared with coincidental sharing between unrelated individuals, an excess of low generation-probability sequences was observed among out-of-frame TCR alpha sequences shared between twins. Abundant cord blood beta clonotypes carried fewer insertions; young adult naive repertoires showed a weaker similar trend, while memory repertoires showed none.

These data also featured in a second study, about yellow fever vaccine responses in identical twins. The other study reports the following: According to the authors, in identical twins the way T cells responded to vaccination appeared partly convergent and partly personalized. In identical twins, the study followed T cell clones that responded to the vaccine with precision.

Sequencing was carried out using CD8+ T cells sorted from blood. The rearranged chain carries TRBV20-1 and TRBJ2-3; a weak D assignment points to TRBD1 (5 bases agree). This clonotype originated in a woman aged 18-35 years in good health. CDR3 region: CSARMATESTDTQYF. The sequenced DNA is TGCAGTGCCAGAATGGCGACAGAAAGCACAGATACGCAGTATTTT.